This T cell receptor (beta chain) is drawn from a study of technical replicates of blood from a handful of donors (TCRdb year 2017). The library relied on the immunoSEQ multiplex PCR assay. Entries here come from immuneACCESS through TCRdb and include only in-frame sequences with V and J called. Some clones fail to appear in such tables; in the studies checked, an unresolved V gene covers under half of the shortfall, and the cause of the remainder is unknown. The table for this sample lists under 95,000 clones; roughly 94% of them were counted only once. The ten largest account for about 0.25% of the sample. The germline V and J ends show losses of 0 bases and 2 bases respectively, and no gene match explains 2 bases of the junction. The germline V gene supplies CDR1 KGHSH and CDR2 LQKENI. From the cysteine up to the phenylalanine, the CDR3 has a length of 15 residues. Of all the DNA, just the CDR3 is kept, 45 bases in frame from base 1.

As regards this clone: No cognate antigen has been identified for it. Per-base quality was not reported, and no clone a single base away is much larger than it.

Recombination joined TRBV18 with TRBJ2-7; 9 central bases correspond to TRBD2. The source is a human donor in good health. Material: T cells isolated from PBMCs. The DNA reads as follows: TGTGCCAGCTCACCACCCAGGACTAGCGCCTACGAGCAGTACTTC. Its translation is CASSPPRTSAYEQYF.